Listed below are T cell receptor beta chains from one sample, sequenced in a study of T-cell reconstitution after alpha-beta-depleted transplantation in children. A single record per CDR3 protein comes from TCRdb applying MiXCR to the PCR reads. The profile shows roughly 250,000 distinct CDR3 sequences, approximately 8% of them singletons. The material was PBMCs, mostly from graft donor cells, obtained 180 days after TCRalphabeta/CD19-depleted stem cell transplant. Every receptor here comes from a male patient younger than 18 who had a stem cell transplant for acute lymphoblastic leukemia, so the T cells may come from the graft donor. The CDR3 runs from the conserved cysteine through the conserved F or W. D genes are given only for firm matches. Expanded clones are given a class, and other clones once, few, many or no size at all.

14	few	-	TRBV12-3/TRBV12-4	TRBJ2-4	TGTGCCAGCAGTTCGGACGGAGCCAAAAACATTCAGTACTTC	CASSSDGAKNIQYF
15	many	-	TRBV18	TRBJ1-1	TGTGCCAGCTCACCACACGGGCAGCAGAACACTGAAGCTTTCTTT	CASSPHGQQNTEAFF
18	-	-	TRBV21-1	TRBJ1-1	TGTGCCAGCAGTCCCCCCCGGGACAGGGGACGGGGGGGCACTGAAGCTTTCTTT	CASSPPRDRGRGGTEAFF
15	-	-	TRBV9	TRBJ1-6	TGTGCCAGCAGCGTAGAGGCAGGTTTTAATTCACCCCTCCACTTT	CASSVEAGFNSPLHF
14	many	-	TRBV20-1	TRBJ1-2	TGCAGTGCTAGAGATCCGGACGGTATCTATGGCTACACCTTC	CSARDPDGIYGYTF
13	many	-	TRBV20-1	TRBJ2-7	TGCAGTGCTAGACGAGCTACCGACTACGAGCAGTACTTC	CSARRATDYEQYF
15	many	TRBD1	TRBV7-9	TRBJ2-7	TGTGCCAGCAGCCGGGACAGGGGTAACCGAGATGAGCAGTACTTC	CASSRDRGNRDEQYF
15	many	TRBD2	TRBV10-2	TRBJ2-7	TGCGCCAGCAGTACTAGCGGGGGTAGCTCCTACGAGCAGTACTTC	CASSTSGGSSYEQYF
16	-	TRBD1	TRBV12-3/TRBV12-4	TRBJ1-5	TGTGCCAGCAGTTCAAGAGGGGGCAGGGGCAATCAGCCCCAGCATTTT	CASSSRGGRGNQPQHF
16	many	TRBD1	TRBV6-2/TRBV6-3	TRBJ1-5	TGTGCCAGCAACCCCCAGGGACAGGGCTACAATCAGCCCCAGCATTTT	CASNPQGQGYNQPQHF
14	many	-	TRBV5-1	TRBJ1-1	TGCGCCAGCAGCTTGCGGGGTAGCGGCACTGAAGCTTTCTTT	CASSLRGSGTEAFF
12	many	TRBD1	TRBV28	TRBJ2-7	TGTGCCAGCAGTCTCGACAGGGTCGAGCAGTACTTC	CASSLDRVEQYF
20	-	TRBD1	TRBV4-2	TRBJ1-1	TGTGCCAGCAGCCAAGATGCGGCCACAGGGGCCTCCCTAGGGAACACTGAAGCTTTCTTT	CASSQDAATGASLGNTEAFF
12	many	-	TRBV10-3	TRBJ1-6	TGTGCCATCGGGACCGATAATTCACCCCTCCACTTT	CAIGTDNSPLHF
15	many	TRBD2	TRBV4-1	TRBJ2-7	TGCGCCAGCAGCCAGTGGACTAGCGGGACCAACGAGCAGTACTTC	CASSQWTSGTNEQYF
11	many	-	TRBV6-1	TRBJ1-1	TGTGCCAGCAGAACAGTCTATGAAGCTTTCTTT	CASRTVYEAFF
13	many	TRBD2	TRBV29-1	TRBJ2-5	TGCAGCGTTGGACTAGCGGGGGTAGAGACCCAGTACTTC	CSVGLAGVETQYF
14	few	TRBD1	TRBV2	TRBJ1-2	TGTGCCAGCAGGGTGGACAGGGGGAACTATGGCTACACCTTC	CASRVDRGNYGYTF
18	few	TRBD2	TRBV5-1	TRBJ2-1	TGCGCCAGCAGCTCGGGGGGGGTACTCTCGGCCCTCTACAATGAGCAGTTCTTC	CASSSGGVLSALYNEQFF
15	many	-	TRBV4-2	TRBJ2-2	TGTGCCAGCAGCCAAGGAGGGCCGGACACCGGGGAGCTGTTTTTT	CASSQGGPDTGELFF
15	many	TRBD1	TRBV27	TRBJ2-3	TGTGCCAGCAGTTCCCGGGACAGGGCAGGAGATACGCAGTATTTT	CASSSRDRAGDTQYF
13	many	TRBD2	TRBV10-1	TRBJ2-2	TGCGCCAGCACTAGCGGAAACACCGGGGAGCTGTTTTTT	CASTSGNTGELFF
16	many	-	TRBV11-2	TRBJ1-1	TGTGCCAGCAGCTTAGGGCGCCTCGGTCGGTACACTGAAGCTTTCTTT	CASSLGRLGRYTEAFF
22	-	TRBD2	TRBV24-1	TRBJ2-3	TGTGCGGCCAGTGACCAAACCCACGGACTAGCGGGGGGGCCGGCACGAACAGATACGCAGTATTTT	CAASDQTHGLAGGPARTDTQYF
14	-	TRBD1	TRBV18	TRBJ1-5	TGTGCCAGCTCACGAGACAGGGAGCGTCAGCCCCAGCATTTT	CASSRDRERQPQHF
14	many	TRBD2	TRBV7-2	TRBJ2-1	TGTGCCAGCAGCCAACCGGGACTAGCGAATGAGCAGTTCTTC	CASSQPGLANEQFF
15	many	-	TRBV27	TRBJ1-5	TGTGCCAGCAGTTTAGGTCTAACGGGCAATCAGCCCCAGCATTTT	CASSLGLTGNQPQHF
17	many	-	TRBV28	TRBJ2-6	TGTGCCAGCAGTCTAGTAGGCGTTCCCTCTGGGGCCAACGTCCTGACTTTC	CASSLVGVPSGANVLTF
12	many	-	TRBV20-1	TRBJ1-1	TGCAGTGCGGGAGAAGGGGCCACTGAAGCTTTCTTT	CSAGEGATEAFF
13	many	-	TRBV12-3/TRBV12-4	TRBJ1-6	TGTGCCAGCAGCCGTGACTCCTTCTCACCCCTCCACTTT	CASSRDSFSPLHF
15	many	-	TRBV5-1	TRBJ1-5	TGCGCCAGCAGCTTGGATTCAGGGTCCGGACAGCCCCAGCATTTT	CASSLDSGSGQPQHF
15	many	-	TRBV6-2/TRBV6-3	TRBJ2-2	TGTGCCAGCAGTTCTCGGGGTCTGAACACCGGGGAGCTGTTTTTT	CASSSRGLNTGELFF
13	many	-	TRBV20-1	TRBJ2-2	TGCAGTGCTAGCGGGGCGAACACCGGGGAGCTGTTTTTT	CSASGANTGELFF
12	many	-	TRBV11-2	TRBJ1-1	TGTGCCAGCAGCTACTTATCCACTGAAGCTTTCTTT	CASSYLSTEAFF
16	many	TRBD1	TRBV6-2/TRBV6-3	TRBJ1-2	TGTGCCAGCAGTTTCACGCACCTGGACAGGATCTATGGCTACACCTTC	CASSFTHLDRIYGYTF
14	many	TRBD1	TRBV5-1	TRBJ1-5	TGCGCCAGCAGCTTGGCAGGGGGCAGTCAGCCCCAGCATTTT	CASSLAGGSQPQHF
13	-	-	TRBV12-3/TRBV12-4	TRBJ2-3	TGTGCCAGCAATTCTATAGCTGCAGATACGCAGTATTTT	CASNSIAADTQYF
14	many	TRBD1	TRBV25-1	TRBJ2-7	TGTGCCAGCAGTGAATGGGACAGACCTTACGAGCAGTACTTC	CASSEWDRPYEQYF
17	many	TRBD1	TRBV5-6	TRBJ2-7	TGTGCCAGCAGCTTGGCCCCGGGACAGGGGAGATGCTGCGAGCAGTACTTC	CASSLAPGQGRCCEQYF
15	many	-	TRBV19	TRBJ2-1	TGTGCCAGTAGAATTGGGACCCCGACCTACAATGAGCAGTTCTTC	CASRIGTPTYNEQFF
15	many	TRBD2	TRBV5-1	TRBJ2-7	TGCGCCAGCAGCGAGCTAGCGGGGGAGGTTTACGAGCAGTACTTC	CASSELAGEVYEQYF
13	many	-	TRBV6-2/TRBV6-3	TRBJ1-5	TGTGCCATCCGCGGGGGTAGCAATCAGCCCCAGCATTTT	CAIRGGSNQPQHF
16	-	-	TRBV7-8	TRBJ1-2	TGTGCCAGCAGCTTTCCCCAGGGGTTGGGAGACCATGGCTACACCTTC	CASSFPQGLGDHGYTF
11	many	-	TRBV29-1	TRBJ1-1	TGCAGCGGGACAGCTAACACTGAAGCTTTCTTT	CSGTANTEAFF
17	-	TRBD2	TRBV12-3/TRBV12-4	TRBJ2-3	TGTGCCAGCAGTTTAGGTGGCGCGGGGGGGCGAGGGGATACGCAGTATTTT	CASSLGGAGGRGDTQYF
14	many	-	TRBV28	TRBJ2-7	TGTGCCAGCAGTTTATCGCGGTCCTCAGGGGAGCAGTACTTC	CASSLSRSSGEQYF
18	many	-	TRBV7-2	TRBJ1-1	TGTGCCAGCAGCTTAGCCTACAGGGTCCCCTTCCAGAACACTGAAGCTTTCTTT	CASSLAYRVPFQNTEAFF
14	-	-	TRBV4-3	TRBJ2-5	TGCGCCAGCAGCCAAGGGACAGTTCAAGAGACCCAGTACTTC	CASSQGTVQETQYF
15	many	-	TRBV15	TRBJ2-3	TGTGCCACCAGCAGAGATCCAGGGCGCACAGATACGCAGTATTTT	CATSRDPGRTDTQYF
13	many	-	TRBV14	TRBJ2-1	TGTGCCAGCAGCCTCCTTGGACGGGTTGAGCAGTTCTTC	CASSLLGRVEQFF
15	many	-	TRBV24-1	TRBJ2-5	TGTGCCACCAGTGGCTCCCGGGACACGCTCAAGACCCAGTACTTC	CATSGSRDTLKTQYF
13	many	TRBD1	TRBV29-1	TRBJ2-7	TGCAGCGTTCTGACAGGGAGTGGTTACGAGCAGTACTTC	CSVLTGSGYEQYF
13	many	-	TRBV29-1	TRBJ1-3	TGCAGCGTGGATACAGGGCCTGGAAACACCATATATTTT	CSVDTGPGNTIYF
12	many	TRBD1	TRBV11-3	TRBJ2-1	TGTGCCAGCAGCTCTACAGGGGATGAGCAGTTCTTC	CASSSTGDEQFF
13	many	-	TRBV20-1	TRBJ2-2	TGCAGTGCCAACAAAGGGGGCACCGGGGAGCTGTTTTTT	CSANKGGTGELFF
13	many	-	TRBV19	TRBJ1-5	TGTGCCAGTGCTCGGAGTAGCAATCAGCCCCAGCATTTT	CASARSSNQPQHF